This T cell receptor beta chain appears in the sequencing data of a study of cytomegalovirus exposure and HLA in healthy donors. Study-level information: Falling in the Caucasian-associated ancestry cluster were approximately 84% of some 400 genotyped donors.

A note on this clone: Its antigen is unidentified.

Notes on the study in general: TCR beta sequences reportedly predicted the HLA-A and HLA-B alleles of most subjects accurately. Most TCR sequences were uncommon, yet certain public TCRs appeared in many donors. The analysis excluded some indistinguishable V segments, including TRBV6-2 and TRBV6-3.

CDR3 length equals 14 residues. In germline, CDR1 is SGHRS, CDR2 YFSETQ. Trimming at V came to 3 bases and at J to 5 bases, leaving 4 bases not matched to a gene. Both 60 Vbeta primers and 13 Jbeta primers went into the PCR. TCRdb's table, derived via immunoSEQ multiplex PCR, lists solely in-frame clones and lacks some. This sample has about 140,000 clones, with over 70% found just once. The chain couples TRBV5-1 to TRBJ1-1, with TRBD1 matching 10 bases. The receptor comes from a male donor in good health and CMV-seronegative. The sequenced sample consisted of PBMCs. DNA of the CDR3: TGCGCCAGCAGCTCGGACAGGGGGAGGACTGAAGCTTTCTTT. Amino acid sequence: CASSSDRGRTEAFF.